Listed here are 4 T cell receptor delta chains from one sample, sequenced in a study of Vδ1+ human thymocytes. Study outcomes and limitations: In the thymus, TRG and TRD repertoires looked highly polyclonal with Gaussian CDR3 lengths.

RNA was extracted from the cells and then reverse transcribed. CDR3 amplicons came from multiplex PCR with pooled V-gene forward and constant-region reverse primers. TCRdb applied CATT to the multiplex PCR reads for clone calling. The data contain more than 45,000 delta-chain clones, about 15% of them singletons. Their recognized antigens are unknown. Sequencing used Vdelta1+ gamma-delta thymocytes from the thymus. As for subset: FACS-sorted CD3+ TCRalphabeta- TCRVdelta1+ TCRVdelta2- thymocytes. These receptors all stem from a girl under three years old who had congenital heart surgery.

The chain has TRDV1 and TRDJ1; 13 bases line up with TRDD3. With 0 bases clipped from V and 0 bases from J, the junction kept 13 bases outside the gene matches. CDR1 and CDR2 from the germline V gene are TSWWSYY and QGS. This CDR3 contains 21 residues. CDR3 in DNA: TGTGCTCTTGGGGAACTGCCCTACGGTACTGGGGGATACGGGTACACCGATAAACTCATCTTT. Translated: CALGELPYGTGGYGYTDKLIF.

The chain is built from TRDV2 and TRDJ1; TRDD3 aligns across 10 bases. This CDR3 is built from 18 residues. Germline V gene sequence: CDR1 GEAIGNYY, CDR2 EKD. V lost 2 bases and J lost 3; bases outside the gene matches: 14. The CDR3 nucleotides are TGTGCCTGTGACAATCCCTTGGGGGATACCCTTCGGTCCGATAAACTCATCTTT. Translating gives CACDNPLGDTLRSDKLIF.

The chain carries TRDV1 and TRDJ1; 11 bases line up with TRDD3. The CDR3 contains 21 residues. J gave up 1 base and V 2 bases, and 18 bases lay outside the gene matches. CDR1 and CDR2 (germline): TSWWSYY, QGS. In nucleotides, the CDR3 is TGTGCTCTTGGGGAAGGCCTCCGCGAAGGCTGGGGGATACCCGGCACCGATAAACTCATCTTT. Translated, it gives CALGEGLREGWGIPGTDKLIF.

This clone was detected a few times. The chain joins TRDV2 to TRDJ1; a weak D match, TRDD3 (5 bases). The V gene's germline CDR1 is GEAIGNYY and CDR2 EKD. There are 18 residues in the CDR3. V was cut by 2 bases and J by 0 bases, with 21 bases left in between. The CDR3 nucleotides read TGTGCCTGTGACAAGGGGGTTAACAACGGTGTCTACACCGATAAACTCATCTTT. As protein: CACDKGVNNGVYTDKLIF.